This record concerns one T cell receptor (beta chain) sequence. Its antigen is still unknown. Via MiXCR, TCRdb re-called the reads, giving one row per CDR3 protein. The sample lists about 490,000 distinct CDR3 sequences; about 11% were seen once. These data originate in a study of T cell repertoires in cytomegalovirus infection. Study as a whole: Shared public TCR beta signatures pointed to both CMV infection and a matching HLA type. Study outcomes and limitations: Of the TCR beta families, the public ones yielded a cumulative frequency that identified carriers of CMV plus the relevant HLA. The ex vivo response was dominated by HLA-C-restricted CMV-specific TCR beta clonotypes.

V shed 0 bases and J shed 7 bases, with 7 bases lying between them. The germline V gene encodes CDR1 MNHEY and CDR2 SMNVEV (reference sequence). CDR3 length: 13 residues. This clonotype originated in a human donor in good health (CMV status not recorded). Some clones in this sample may be carry-over from other donors' samples. This chain joins TRBV27 and TRBJ1-5; D uncertain. Sequenced input: PBMCs. In nucleotides, the CDR3 is TGTGCCAGCAGTTTATCAGTTCTCCAGCCCCAGCATTTT. This sequence encodes CASSLSVLQPQHF.